This T cell receptor (beta chain) appears in the sequencing data of a study of T cell responses to AZD1222 COVID-19 vaccine. Study information: Second-dose timings of about 4 or about 12 weeks were pooled. General study findings and limits: Following two doses of AZD1222, Spike-specific TCR breadth and depth rose. A mostly white British donor set with more females was recruited, and clonal diversity was possibly underestimated. Nearly half of spike-specific TCRs reportedly target variant regions that are unmutated in the B.1.351 and B.1.1.7 variants.

Some clones are missing from TCRdb's copy, which holds only in-frame ones; the method was immunoSEQ multiplex PCR. The table lists about 110,000 clones, 70% to 90% of them singletons. This CDR3 contains 12 residues. V lost 2 bases and J lost 4, with 6 bases in between. Points on this clone: Antigen: not known.

The clonotype originates from an adult in good health. The chain employs TRBV12-3 or TRBV12-4 and TRBJ2-7; no firm D call. Sequences were derived from peripheral blood, sampled on day 0 of AZD1222 vaccination. CDR3 sequence (DNA): TGTGCCAGCAGTTTAAGTCTATACGAGCAGTACGTC. This encodes CASSLSLYEQYV.